Below, 12 T cell receptor beta chains from the same sample are listed, as sequenced in a study of graft-versus-host responses after intestinal transplantation. Only in-frame clones appear in the TCRdb table, and some are missing; sequencing was by immunoSEQ multiplex PCR. The sample has more than 13,000 clones; 65% to 70% are singletons. To release intraepithelial and lamina propria lymphocytes, the graft tissue was processed. Specimen: ileum tissue, collected 674 days after intestinal transplantation. Source of these receptors: a human patient who received an intestinal transplant, so some T cells may come from the graft donor.

The chain joins TRBV7-2 to TRBJ2-7; 11 nucleotides match TRBD2. The CDR3 extends over 15 amino acids. V lost 5 bases to trimming and J lost 3 bases; unmatched junction nucleotides: 6. Germline CDR1 and CDR2: SGHTA and FQGNSA. CDR3 in amino acids: CASSTRTSGFYEQYF. CDR3 in DNA: TGTGCCAGCAGCACCCGGACTAGCGGGTTCTACGAGCAGTACTTC.

This clone was detected only a few times. The chain combines TRBV20-1 with TRBJ2-5; possibly TRBD1 for D (5 bases). The CDR3 is 11 amino acids. V was shortened by 2 bases and J by 4 bases, with 5 bases between the two germline ends. Germline lookup yields CDR1 DFQATT and CDR2 SNEGSKA (reference sequence). The CDR3 sequence is CSARQGETQYF. The CDR3 coding sequence is TGCAGTGCTAGACAGGGAGAGACCCAGTACTTC.

V usage is TRBV5-7 and J usage is TRBJ1-2; TRBD1 matches at 7 bases. TRBV5-7 is marked as an open reading frame, function uncertain. CDR3 length: 13 residues. V was pared by 0 bases and J by 6 bases, with 2 bases of the junction left unmatched. CDR3 residues: CASSLVQGNGYTF. CDR3 nucleotide sequence: TGTGCCAGCAGCTTGGTACAGGGGAATGGCTACACCTTC.

This rearrangement joins TRBV7-6 to TRBJ2-3, with D perhaps matching TRBD1 (6 bases). With 5 bases removed from V and 0 bases from J, the gap between germline ends came to 15 bases. This CDR3 region has 16 residues. CDR1 is SGHVS and CDR2 is FNYEAQ in the germline V gene. For the CDR3, the DNA is TGTGCCAGCAGCAACAATAAGGACAGTAGCACAGATACGCAGTATTTT. Translating gives CASSNNKDSSTDTQYF. The full variable domain, with the rest looked up from reference TRBV7-6 and TRBJ2-3, is GAGVSQSPRYKVTKRGQDVALRCDPISGHVSLYWYRQALGQGPEFLTYFNYEAQQDKSGLPNDRFSAERPEGSISTLTIQRTEQRDSAMYRCASSNNKDSSTDTQYFGPGTRLTVL.

This clone occurred a few times. The genes are TRBV7-2 and TRBJ1-1; D gene ambiguous. CDR1 SGHTA and CDR2 FQGNSA come from the germline V gene. V was trimmed by 2 bases and J by 1 base, leaving 8 bases between them. This CDR3 has 14 amino acids. CDR3 protein: CASSLFRKNTEAFF. The CDR3 DNA sequence: TGTGCCAGCAGCTTATTCAGGAAGAACACTGAAGCTTTCTTT.

The genes are TRBV19 and TRBJ2-5; no definite D call. CDR3 length: 13 residues. Germline lookup yields CDR1 LNHDA and CDR2 SQIVND (reference sequence). The ends were cut back, 4 bases at V and 3 bases at J, with 9 bases in the middle. The CDR3 region is CASSRSIEETQYF. Here the CDR3 DNA reads TGTGCCAGTAGTAGGTCTATAGAAGAGACCCAGTACTTC.

By proportion, this clone is medium-sized. The CDR3 DNA is TGTGCCAGTAGTCTACAGGGGTCCCCTAATGAAAAACTGTTTTTT. This sequence encodes CASSLQGSPNEKLFF. V and J are TRBV19 and TRBJ1-4; 7 bases are shared with TRBD1. V lost 5 bases and J lost 3; bases outside the gene matches: 6. The CDR3 is 15 amino acids. Germline V gene data show CDR1 as LNHDA and CDR2 as SQIVND (reference sequence).

The V call is TRBV4-3, the J call TRBJ1-2; D call uncertain. The CDR3 extends over 12 amino acids. Germline V gives CDR1 LGHNA, CDR2 YSLEER. With 4 bases removed from V and 0 bases from J, the gap between germline ends came to 3 bases. CDR3 sequence reads: CASSPANYGYTF. CDR3 nucleotides: TGCGCCAGCAGCCCGGCTAACTATGGCTACACCTTC.

This clone came up once. This rearrangement joins TRBV4-3 to TRBJ2-3; the D gene is possibly TRBD1 (5 bases). The germline V and J ends were trimmed by 1 base and 5 bases, with 13 bases remaining between them. The CDR3 totals 15 residues. Per germline, CDR1 LGHNA and CDR2 YSLEER. Written as DNA, the CDR3 is TGCGCCAGCAGCCAAGGATCCAGGGCCGGAGATACGCAGTATTTT. It translates to CASSQGSRAGDTQYF.

V and J are TRBV5-4 and TRBJ2-1; 9 bases map to TRBD2. Germline V lookup: CDR1 SGHNT, CDR2 YYREEE (reference sequence). V was clipped by 4 bases and J by 3 bases; unmatched bases: 2. This CDR3 has 14 residues. The CDR3 DNA is TGTGCCAGCAGCCGCGGGGGGGGCTACAATGAGCAGTTCTTC. This gives the protein CASSRGGGYNEQFF.

This chain links TRBV29-1 with TRBJ1-2; no clear D. The V gene's germline CDR1 is SQVTM and CDR2 ANQGSEA. This CDR3 is built from 12 residues. V gave up 7 bases and J gave up 2 bases, with 11 bases separating them. CDR3 amino acids: CSASTQNYGYTF. The DNA of the CDR3 is TGCAGCGCCTCGACTCAGAACTATGGCTACACCTTC.

V gene TRBV10-1 combines with J gene TRBJ1-5; a possible D gene is TRBD1 (6 bases). Trimming took 2 bases from V and 3 from J, leaving 8 bases between them. The CDR3 runs 14 residues. In germline, CDR1 is WNHNN, CDR2 SYGVQD (reference sequence). The CDR3: CASSERGFNQPQHF. DNA for the CDR3: TGCGCCAGCAGTGAGAGGGGGTTCAATCAGCCCCAGCATTTT.